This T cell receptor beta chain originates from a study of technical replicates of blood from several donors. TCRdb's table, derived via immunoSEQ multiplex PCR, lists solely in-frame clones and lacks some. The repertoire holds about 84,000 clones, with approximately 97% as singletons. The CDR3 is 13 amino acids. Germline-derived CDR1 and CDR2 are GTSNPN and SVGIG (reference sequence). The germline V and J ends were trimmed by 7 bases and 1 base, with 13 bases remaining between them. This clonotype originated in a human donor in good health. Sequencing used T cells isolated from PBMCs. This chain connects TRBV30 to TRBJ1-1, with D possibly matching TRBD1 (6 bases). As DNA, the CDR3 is TGTGCCTCCCCTGGACAGACGAACACTGAAGCTTTCTTT. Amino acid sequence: CASPGQTNTEAFF.